The T cell receptor (beta chain) under discussion was sequenced for a study of sequential checkpoint blockade in melanoma. Turning to the study itself: TCRbeta immunosequencing was performed on DNA from 91 pretreatment melanoma tumor samples.

Sequencing was performed with immunoSEQ multiplex PCR; in TCRdb, only in-frame clones are kept and a portion is missing. The sample yields about 12,000 clones, about a quarter seen once. The V and J ends lost 2 bases and 6 bases, in that order; junction bases with no gene match: 6. The CDR3 spans 16 residues. CDR1 is MNHGY, CDR2 SAAAGT, per germline. The treatment: randomized to nivolumab then ipilimumab (arm A) or the reverse (arm B). The TCR sequence derives from a human donor with melanoma. The chain employs TRBV6-8 and TRBJ1-6; 8 bases align to TRBD1. Specimen: tumor tissue (inferred from file names), collected from a patient given nivolumab and ipilimumab in sequence. CDR3 amino acids: CASSYPDRVRNSPLHF. DNA for the CDR3: TGTGCCAGCAGTTACCCGGACAGGGTACGTAATTCACCCCTCCACTTT.